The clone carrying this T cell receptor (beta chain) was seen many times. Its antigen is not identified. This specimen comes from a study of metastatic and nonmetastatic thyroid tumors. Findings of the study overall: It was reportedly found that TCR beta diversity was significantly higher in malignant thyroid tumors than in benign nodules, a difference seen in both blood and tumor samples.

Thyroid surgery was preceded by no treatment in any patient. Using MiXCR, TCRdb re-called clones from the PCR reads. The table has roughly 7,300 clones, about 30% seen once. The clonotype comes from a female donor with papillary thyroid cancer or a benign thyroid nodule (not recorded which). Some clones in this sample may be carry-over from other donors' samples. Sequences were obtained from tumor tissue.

The CDR3 DNA reads as TGCGCCAGCAGCCTCGCTGGGGGGCGGTACGAGCAGTACTTC. Translated, it gives CASSLAGGRYEQYF. This rearrangement joins TRBV4-1 to TRBJ2-7; D may match TRBD1 or TRBD2 (6 bases each). This CDR3 has 14 residues. The V and J ends lost 4 bases and 4 bases respectively, with 14 bases between them. The V gene's germline CDR1 is MGHRA and CDR2 YSYEKL.